This TCR beta chain emerged from a study of T cell responses to AZD1222 COVID-19 vaccine. Regarding the study as a whole: Spike was spanned by vaccine-associated CD4 TCRs, with dominance at 160-218 and 743-854. Elevations in Spike-specific TCR breadth and depth followed administration of two AZD1222 doses. All repertoire sampling was performed exclusively after the peak T cell response.

The V and J ends lost 2 bases and 0 bases, in that order; junction bases with no gene match: 0. Germline CDR1 and CDR2: SGHTA and FQGTGA. CDR3 length: 15 residues. Regarding this clone: Its antigen remains unknown.

Some clones are missing from TCRdb's copy, which holds only in-frame ones; the method was immunoSEQ multiplex PCR. Of approximately 100,000 clones listed, around nine tenths were seen once; the top ten hold 2.5% to 3.5%. The chain joins TRBV7-3 to TRBJ2-2, with 7 bases aligning to TRBD1. Here the sequenced sample was peripheral blood, taken 28 days after the second dose of the MenACWY control vaccine. The sequence was obtained from an adult who received the MenACWY meningococcal vaccine as a control. The CDR3 region is CASSLGTANTGELFF. For the CDR3, the DNA is TGTGCCAGCAGCTTAGGGACAGCGAACACCGGGGAGCTGTTTTTT.